The 32 T cell receptor gamma chains in this list originate from one sample, sequenced in a study of γδ T cells in repeated Plasmodium falciparum infection. TCRdb redid the clone calls on the multiplex PCR reads with CATT. Of roughly 32,000 gamma-chain clones listed, roughly 1.4% are singletons. Vgamma9/Vdelta2+ and Vdelta2-negative gammadelta T cells were flow-sorted from PBMC for bulk sequencing. The sequenced sample was gamma-delta T cells from blood. These receptors all come from a pool of human donors (malaria-infected and uninfected, not separated).

This clone was seen more than once but under ten times. The protein in TCRdb stems from a much larger clone and differs at residue 9 from this DNA's translation, likely a read error; here the protein is translated from the DNA. The V gene is TRGV4, but the J gene lacks a call. Per the germline V gene, CDR1 is EGSTGY and CDR2 is YDSYTSSV. The CDR3 loop spans 11 amino acids. The CDR3 sequence: CATWDARVEVF. As DNA, the CDR3 is TGTGCCACCTGGGATGCGCGGGTTGAAGTCTTT.

This clone has only a few counts. For this DNA, TCRdb reports the protein of a much larger clone, which diverges at residue 3, most likely from a read error; the protein presented here is translated directly from the DNA. V gene TRGV3 combines with J gene TRGJ1 or TRGJ2. TCRdb lists no J gene, so it was determined here by aligning the DNA to germline. The CDR3 has 11 amino acids. CDR1 VTNTFY and CDR2 YDVSTARD come from the germline V gene (reference sequence). CDR3: CAAWDRPKKLF. CDR3 nucleotides: TGTGCCGCCTGGGACAGGCCGAAGAAACTCTTT.

This clone was observed a few times. TCRdb assigns this DNA the protein of a much larger clone, which departs from its translation at residue 11; this likely reflects a read error, and the protein shown comes from translating the DNA. No call exists for the J gene, whereas the V gene is TRGV9. Per germline, CDR1 GITISATS and CDR2 ISYDGTV (reference sequence). The CDR3 runs to 13 residues. CDR3 amino acids: CALWDPGDYKELF. CDR3 nucleotides: TGTGCCTTGTGGGACCCGGGGGATTATAAGGAACTCTTT.

Worth noting for this clone: A far larger clone differs by one base, so this is likely a read error. The sample has other DNA sequences that encode this CDR3 too. The V gene is given as TRGV5, and no J gene call is available. This CDR3 contains 14 residues. CDR1 VINAFY and CDR2 YDVSNSKD come from the germline V gene. The CDR3 DNA sequence: TGTGCCACCTGGGACAGGCAGATGCCCTATAAGAAACTCTTC. This gives the protein CATWDRQMPYKKLF.

Notes on this clone: The translation of this DNA and the TCRdb protein of a much larger clone differ at residue 4, probably owing to a read error; the protein shown here is translated from the DNA. The same CDR3 also results from other DNA sequences found in this sample. This sequence joins TRGV9 and TRGJP. The J gene was missing in TCRdb and was found by matching the end of the DNA to germline. Germline V lookup: CDR1 GITISATS, CDR2 ISYDGTV (reference sequence). The CDR3 totals 18 residues. The CDR3 nucleotides are TGTGCCTTGAGGGAGAACTACGCGGGGGAGTTGGGCAAAAAAATCAAGGTATTT. The encoded protein is CALRENYAGELGKKIKVF.

This clone was seen more than once but under ten times. One base separates it from a far larger clone, so it is likely a read error. The chain employs TRGV9 and TRGJP. Germline matching of the DNA provided the J gene here, since TCRdb leaves it blank. The CDR3 loop spans 18 amino acids. CDR1 is GITISATS and CDR2 is ISYDGTV in the germline V gene (reference sequence). CDR3 coding DNA: TGTGCCTTGTGGGAGGTGCACTTGTCGGAGTTGGGAAAAAAAATCAAGGTATTT. Translation: CALWEVHLSELGKKIKVF.

This clone was counted many times. TCRdb's protein for this DNA is that of a much larger clone and differs from the translation at residue 9, likely a read error; the protein shown is the DNA translation. The V call is TRGV9, the J call TRGJP. No J gene was available from TCRdb, and it was assigned here by a germline match of the DNA. This CDR3 spans 17 amino acids. The V segment lost 2 bases and the J segment 9 bases; nucleotides outside the gene matches: 10. In germline, CDR1 is GITISATS, CDR2 ISYDGTV (reference sequence). In nucleotides, the CDR3 is TGTGCCTTGTGGGAGGCCGCCTCAGGGTTGGGCAAAAAAATCAAGGTATTT. Protein: CALWEAASGLGKKIKVF.

The table lists this clone with many counts. V gene TRGV9 combines with J gene TRGJ1 or TRGJ2. The CDR3 length is 13 residues. CDR1 and CDR2 from the germline V gene are GITISATS and ISYDGTV (reference sequence). The ends lost 5 bases at V and 5 bases at J; junction bases unmatched: 9. The CDR3 loop is CALWGTSDYKKLF. The CDR3 region has the DNA TGTGCCTTGTGGGGGACTTCCGATTATAAGAAACTCTTT.

This clone showed up many times. A far larger clone is one base from this, pointing to a likely read error. This chain connects TRGV8 to TRGJ1 or TRGJ2. The J gene was missing in TCRdb and was found by matching the end of the DNA to germline. From germline, CDR1 is VENAVY and CDR2 YDSYNSRV. This CDR3 is 14 amino acids long. CDR3 nucleotides: TGTGCCACCTGGGATAGGCCGAATTACTATAAGAAACTCTTT. Amino acids: CATWDRPNYYKKLF.

This clone was detected ten times or more. A much larger clone lies a single base off, so this may be a read error. The sample holds other DNA sequences that translate to the same CDR3. The chain combines TRGV9 with TRGJP. TCRdb records no J gene; here it was assigned by comparing the DNA to germline. CDR3 size: 16 residues. V shed 1 base and J 7 bases; nucleotides not matched to a gene: 4. Germline lookup yields CDR1 GITISATS and CDR2 ISYDGTV (reference sequence). CDR3 DNA sequence: TGTGCCTTGTGGGAGGTATCTGAGTTGGGCAAAAAAATCAAGGTATTT. Its protein is CALWEVSELGKKIKVF.

This clone was recorded a few times. The protein recorded in TCRdb matches a much larger clone and deviates from this DNA's translation at residue 8, suggesting a read error; the protein here is obtained by translating the DNA. V gene TRGV5 combines with J gene TRGJ1 or TRGJ2. Per germline, CDR1 VINAFY and CDR2 YDVSNSKD. V shed 1 base, J shed 6 bases, and the junction held 6 bases outside the gene matches. The CDR3 consists of 13 residues. CDR3 residues: CATWDSMIYKKLF. The CDR3 region has the DNA TGTGCCACCTGGGACAGTATGATTTATAAGAAACTCTTT.

The sample holds a few counts of this clone. The mismatch at residue 14 between this DNA's translation and the TCRdb protein of a much larger clone likely reflects a read error; the protein shown is translated from the DNA. The V gene is TRGV9, the J gene TRGJP. No J gene was available from TCRdb, and it was assigned here by a germline match of the DNA. CDR3 length equals 17 residues. The germline V gene encodes CDR1 GITISATS and CDR2 ISYDGTV (reference sequence). The CDR3 sequence is CALWEVKLVLGKKVKVF. For the CDR3, the DNA is TGTGCCTTGTGGGAGGTGAAGTTAGTGTTGGGCAAAAAAGTCAAGGTATTT.

At least ten counts were recorded for this clone. TCRdb's protein, taken from a much larger clone, differs from this DNA's translation at residue 3, likely owing to a read error; the protein displayed comes from the DNA. The CDR3 DNA reads as TGTGCCGCCTGGGGTCATATTGGTTGGTTCAAGATATTT. Its translation: CAAWGHIGWFKIF. The chain recombines TRGV4 with TRGJP1. The J gene, not given by TCRdb, was assigned here from a germline match of the nucleotide sequence. This CDR3 spans 13 amino acids. Looked up from germline, CDR1 is EGSTGY and CDR2 is YDSYTSSV.

This clone came up a few times. TCRdb shows a much larger clone's protein in place of this DNA's translation, and the two differ at residue 11, likely through a read error; the protein shown is translated from the DNA. The chain links TRGV9 to TRGJ1 or TRGJ2. The CDR3 runs 14 residues. Germline lookup yields CDR1 GITISATS and CDR2 ISYDGTV (reference sequence). CDR3 in amino acids: CALWESPTYYNKLF. CDR3 bases: TGTGCCTTGTGGGAGTCCCCAACTTATTATAATAAACTCTTT.

Notes on this clone: This DNA's translation differs at residues 5 and 6 from TCRdb's protein, which comes from a much larger clone; a read error is likely, and the protein shown is translated from the DNA. This chain links TRGV9 with TRGJP. TCRdb lists no J gene, so it was determined here by aligning the DNA to germline. CDR3 length equals 18 residues. The V gene end was trimmed by 0 bases and the J gene end by 9 bases; junction bases not matched to a gene: 11. CDR1 and CDR2 (germline): GITISATS, ISYDGTV (reference sequence). The CDR3 DNA follows: TGTGCCTTGTGGGAGGTGCAAGAGGTAGTGTTGGGCAAAAAAATCAAGGTATTT. Translated: CALWEVQEVVLGKKIKVF.

There are a few counts of this clone. This likely came from a read error, as a far larger clone is one base away. Other DNA variants within this sample encode the same CDR3. This chain uses TRGV9 with TRGJ1 or TRGJ2. Assignment of the J gene here rests on matching the DNA to germline, because TCRdb gives none. CDR1 and CDR2 from the germline V gene are GITISATS and ISYDGTV (reference sequence). The length of the CDR3 is 12 residues. In DNA form, the CDR3 reads TGTGCCCTGTGGGAGCCAAATTATAAGAAACTCTTT. Encoded protein: CALWEPNYKKLF.

This clone was detected many times. TCRdb's protein for this DNA is that of a much larger clone and differs from the translation at residue 4, likely a read error; the protein shown is the DNA translation. This chain joins TRGV2 and TRGJP2. TCRdb carries no J gene annotation; the J gene was assigned here by matching the DNA with germline. The germline gives CDR1 EGSNGY, CDR2 YDSYNSKV. The CDR3 contains 16 residues. CDR3 nucleotides: TGTGCCACCAGGGACGGGCGTAGAGGTAGTGATTGGATCAAGACGTTT. It encodes CATRDGRRGSDWIKTF.

The table lists this clone with many counts. The chain joins TRGV4 to TRGJ1 or TRGJ2. Germline V gene lookup returns CDR1 EGSTGY and CDR2 YDSYTSSV. This CDR3 spans 17 amino acids. Trimming took 1 base from V and 0 from J; bases not matched to a gene: 12. CDR3 in DNA: TGTGCCACCTGGGATGGAACGGCCCTTTCGAATTATTATAAGAAACTCTTT. As protein: CATWDGTALSNYYKKLF.

For this clone: TCRdb records a much larger clone's protein for this DNA, with a difference at residue 3 that likely arises from a read error; the protein given is the translation of the DNA. The rearrangement joins TRGV9 to TRGJP. The J gene was missing in TCRdb and was found by matching the end of the DNA to germline. This CDR3 is built from 20 residues. Germline values: CDR1 GITISATS, CDR2 ISYDGTV (reference sequence). CDR3 in amino acids: CAMWEVRPLGRELGKKIKVF. The CDR3 nucleotides are TGTGCCATGTGGGAGGTGCGACCCCTTGGGCGAGAGTTGGGCAAAAAAATCAAGGTATTT.

This clone has more than one count but fewer than ten. TCRdb shows a much larger clone's protein in place of this DNA's translation, and the two differ at residue 15, likely through a read error; the protein shown is translated from the DNA. No J gene was assigned, while the V gene was called as TRGV9. The germline gives CDR1 GITISATS, CDR2 ISYDGTV (reference sequence). This CDR3 comprises 17 residues. Written as DNA, the CDR3 is TGTGCCTTGTGGGAGGTGTATGATAAGTTGGGCAAAAAAATCAGGGTATTT. This translates into CALWEVYDKLGKKIRVF.

Remarks on this clone: TCRdb records a much larger clone's protein for this DNA, with a difference at residue 8 that likely arises from a read error; the protein given is the translation of the DNA. The chain recombines TRGV4 with TRGJ1 or TRGJ2. Trimming cost V 0 bases and J 2 bases; bases outside gene matches: 16. Germline V lookup: CDR1 EGSTGY, CDR2 YDSYTSSV. The CDR3 has 18 residues. The CDR3 nucleotides read TGTGCCACCTGGGATGGGCTAAGACCTGGGGTATATTATTATAAGAAACTCTTT. It encodes CATWDGLRPGVYYYKKLF.

Ten or more counts support this clone. This may be a read error, as it is one base from a much larger clone. The sample carries other DNA sequences with the same CDR3. V gene TRGV9 combines with J gene TRGJP. In the absence of a J gene in TCRdb, the DNA was matched to germline to assign it here. CDR1 is GITISATS, CDR2 ISYDGTV, per germline (reference sequence). The CDR3 extends over 16 amino acids. DNA for the CDR3: TGTGCCTTATGGGAGGTGCGAGGGTTGGGCAGAAAAATCAAGGTATTT. Translated: CALWEVRGLGRKIKVF.

This clone was counted many times. A far larger clone is only one base removed, so a read error is likely. This sample includes further DNA sequences coding for the same CDR3. The gene calls are TRGV9 and TRGJP. The V gene's germline CDR1 is GITISATS and CDR2 ISYDGTV (reference sequence). The J segment lost 6 bases and the V segment lost 2 bases, leaving 10 bases of the junction unmatched. CDR3 length equals 18 residues. The DNA of the CDR3 is TGTGCCTTGTGGGAGGCCCCAAAGGGAGAGTTGGGCAAAAAAATCAAGGTATTT. Translating it yields CALWEAPKGELGKKIKVF.

The sample holds many counts of this clone. It is likely a read error: a sequence one base away is far more abundant. The same CDR3 is also encoded by other DNA sequences in this sample. The rearrangement uses TRGV9 and TRGJP. The CDR3 is 17 amino acids. CDR1 and CDR2 from the germline V gene are GITISATS and ISYDGTV (reference sequence). CDR3 coding DNA: TGTGCCCTGTGGGAGGTGCAAGGGGGGTTGGGCAAAAAAATCAAGGTATTT. Amino acids: CALWEVQGGLGKKIKVF.

This clone was counted only a few times. TCRdb pairs this DNA with a much larger clone's protein that differs at residue 7, likely a read error; the protein shown was translated from the DNA. The chain employs TRGV2 and TRGJ1 or TRGJ2. The CDR3 totals 13 residues. In germline, CDR1 is EGSNGY, CDR2 YDSYNSKV. In nucleotides, the CDR3 is TGTGCCACCTGGGACGGGAGCAGGGGCCAGTTGTTCTTT. Its translation is CATWDGSRGQLFF.

This clone was counted many times. The protein recorded in TCRdb matches a much larger clone and deviates from this DNA's translation at residue 10, suggesting a read error; the protein here is obtained by translating the DNA. This rearrangement joins TRGV9 to TRGJP. Germline loops: CDR1 GITISATS, CDR2 ISYDGTV (reference sequence). CDR3 length: 16 residues. The CDR3 DNA is TGTGCCTTGTGGGAGGTGACAGAGTTGGACAAAAAAATCAAGGTATTT. Protein product: CALWEVTELDKKIKVF.

The V and J genes are TRGV9 and TRGJP1. TCRdb offers no J gene call, so here the DNA was matched to germline to obtain one. In germline, CDR1 is GITISATS, CDR2 ISYDGTV (reference sequence). V lost 6 bases and J lost 4; bases outside the gene matches: 14. CDR3 size: 16 residues. The CDR3 nucleotides read TGTGCCTTGTGGAGGTGCACGGACGTCACTGGTTGGTTCAAGATATTT. Translating it yields CALWRCTDVTGWFKIF.

The sample holds a few counts of this clone. The TCRdb record carries a much larger clone's protein, which differs from this DNA's translation at residue 11; a read error is the likely cause, and the protein listed here is the DNA translation. This chain links TRGV2 with TRGJP2. Germline V CDR1 and CDR2: EGSNGY, YDSYNSKV. The CDR3 has 13 amino acids. The CDR3 bases are TGTGCCACCTTTCGATTAAGTGATTGGATCGAGACGTTT. Amino acids: CATFRLSDWIETF.

On this clone itself: For this DNA, TCRdb reports the protein of a much larger clone, which diverges at residue 5, most likely from a read error; the protein presented here is translated directly from the DNA. The gene calls are TRGV4 and TRGJ1 or TRGJ2. Germline V gene lookup returns CDR1 EGSTGY and CDR2 YDSYTSSV. CDR3 size: 13 residues. CDR3 coding DNA: TGTGCCACCTGGAATGGGCCCCGCTATAAGAAACTCTTT. It specifies CATWNGPRYKKLF.

The sample holds a few counts of this clone. TCRdb's entry gives the protein of a much larger clone, which mismatches this DNA's translation at residue 5, likely from a read error; the protein reported here is translated from the DNA. The CDR3 loop is CALWKVVESWFKIF. In nucleotides, the CDR3 is TGTGCCTTGTGGAAGGTTGTAGAGAGTTGGTTCAAGATATTT. The V gene is TRGV9, the J gene TRGJP1. As TCRdb names no J gene, one was assigned here on the basis of a DNA match to germline. The CDR3 extends over 14 amino acids. CDR1 and CDR2 (germline): GITISATS, ISYDGTV (reference sequence).

This clone was seen ten or more times. TCRdb lists the protein of a much larger clone for this DNA, which differs at residue 7, so this is likely a read error; the protein given here is translated from the DNA itself. The chain joins TRGV4 to TRGJ1 or TRGJ2. Germline values: CDR1 EGSTGY, CDR2 YDSYTSSV. The CDR3 length is 13 residues. With V trimmed by 5 bases and J by 3 bases, 7 bases remained unmatched. The CDR3 loop reads CATWGSRYYKKLF. The CDR3 region has the DNA TGTGCCACCTGGGGTAGCCGTTATTATAAGAAACTCTTT.

This clone was observed a handful of times. The TCRdb protein, from a much larger clone, departs from this DNA's translation at residue 10, likely by read error; the protein shown derives from the DNA. The gene calls are TRGV4 and TRGJP2. TCRdb lists no J gene, so it was determined here by aligning the DNA to germline. This CDR3 has 13 amino acids. CDR1 and CDR2 from the germline V gene are EGSTGY and YDSYTSSV. In DNA, the CDR3 is TGTGCCACCTGGGATGCCAGTGATTGGGTCAAGACGTTT. Its protein is CATWDASDWVKTF.